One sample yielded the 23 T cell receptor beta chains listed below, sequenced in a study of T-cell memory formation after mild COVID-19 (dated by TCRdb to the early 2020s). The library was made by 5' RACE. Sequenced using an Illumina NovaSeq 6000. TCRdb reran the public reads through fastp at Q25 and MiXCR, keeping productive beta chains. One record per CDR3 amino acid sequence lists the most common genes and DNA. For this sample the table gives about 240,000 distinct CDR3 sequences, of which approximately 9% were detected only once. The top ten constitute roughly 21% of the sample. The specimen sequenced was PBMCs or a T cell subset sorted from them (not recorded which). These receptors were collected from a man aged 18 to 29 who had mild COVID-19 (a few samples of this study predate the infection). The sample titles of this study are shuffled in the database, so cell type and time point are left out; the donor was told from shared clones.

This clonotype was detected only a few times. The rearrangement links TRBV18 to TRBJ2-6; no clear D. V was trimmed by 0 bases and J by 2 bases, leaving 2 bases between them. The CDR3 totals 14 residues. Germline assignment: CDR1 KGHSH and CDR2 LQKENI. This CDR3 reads CASSPPPGANVLTF. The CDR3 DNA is TGTGCCAGCTCACCACCCCCTGGGGCCAACGTCCTGACTTTC. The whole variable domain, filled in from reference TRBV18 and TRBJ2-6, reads NAGVMQNPRHLVRRRGQEARLRCSPMKGHSHVYWYRQLPEEGLKFMVYLQKENIIDESGMPKERFSAEFPKEGPSILRIQQVVRGDSAAYFCASSPPPGANVLTFGAGSRLTVL.

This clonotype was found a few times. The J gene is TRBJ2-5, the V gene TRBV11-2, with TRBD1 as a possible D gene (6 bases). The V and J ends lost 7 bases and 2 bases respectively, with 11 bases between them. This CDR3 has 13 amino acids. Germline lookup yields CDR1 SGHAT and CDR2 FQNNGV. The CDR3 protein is CASNGQPQETQYF. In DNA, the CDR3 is TGTGCCAGCAACGGACAGCCACAAGAGACCCAGTACTTC. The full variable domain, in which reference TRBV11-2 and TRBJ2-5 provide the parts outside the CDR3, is EAGVAQSPRYKIIEKRQSVAFWCNPISGHATLYWYQQILGQGPKLLIQFQNNGVVDDSQLPKDRFSAERLKGVDSTLKIQPAKLEDSAVYLCASNGQPQETQYFGPGTRLLVL.

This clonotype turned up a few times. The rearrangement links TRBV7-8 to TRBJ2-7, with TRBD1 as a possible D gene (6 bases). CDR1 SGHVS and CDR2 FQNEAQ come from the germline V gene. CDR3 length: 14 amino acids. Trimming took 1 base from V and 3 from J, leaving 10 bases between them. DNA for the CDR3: TGTGCCAGCAGCTTAGTACTGGACAGCTACGAGCAGTACGTC. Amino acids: CASSLVLDSYEQYV.

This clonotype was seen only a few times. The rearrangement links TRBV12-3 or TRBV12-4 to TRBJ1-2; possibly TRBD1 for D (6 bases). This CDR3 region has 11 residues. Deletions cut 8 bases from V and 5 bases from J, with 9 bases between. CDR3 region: CASGTGYGYTF. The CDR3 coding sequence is TGTGCCAGCGGCACAGGGTATGGCTACACCTTC.

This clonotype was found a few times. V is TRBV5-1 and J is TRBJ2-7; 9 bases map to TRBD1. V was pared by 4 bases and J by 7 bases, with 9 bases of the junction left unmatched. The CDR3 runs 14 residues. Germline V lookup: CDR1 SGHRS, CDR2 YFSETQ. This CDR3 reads CASSLGTGTGEQYF. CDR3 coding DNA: TGCGCCAGCAGCCTTGGGACAGGGACAGGAGAGCAGTACTTC.

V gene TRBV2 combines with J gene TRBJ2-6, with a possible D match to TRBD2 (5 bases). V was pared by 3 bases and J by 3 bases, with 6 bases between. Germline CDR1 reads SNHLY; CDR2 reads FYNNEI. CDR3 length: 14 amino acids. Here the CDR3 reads CASSEEDGANVLTF. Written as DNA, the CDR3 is TGTGCCAGCAGTGAGGAGGATGGGGCCAACGTCCTGACTTTC. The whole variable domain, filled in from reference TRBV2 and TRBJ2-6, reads EPEVTQTPSHQVTQMGQEVILRCVPISNHLYFYWYRQILGQKVEFLVSFYNNEISEKSEIFDDQFSVERPDGSNFTLKIRSTKLEDSAMYFCASSEEDGANVLTFGAGSRLTVL.

CDR3 loop: CASSFRREGRTEQFF. The CDR3 DNA sequence: TGTGCCAGCAGCTTCCGGCGGGAGGGAAGGACTGAGCAGTTCTTC. The J gene is TRBJ2-1, the V gene TRBV7-6; 9 nucleotides agree with TRBD2. The J segment lost 9 bases and the V segment lost 3 bases, leaving 9 bases of the junction unmatched. From germline, CDR1 is SGHVS and CDR2 FNYEAQ. The CDR3 is made up of 15 amino acids.

The CDR3 DNA sequence: TGTGCCAGCGGGGGACAGGGGGCGACCGGGGAGCTGTTTTTT. Its translation: CASGGQGATGELFF. The rearrangement links TRBV2 to TRBJ2-2; 12 nucleotides align to TRBD1. There are 14 residues in the CDR3. J was trimmed by 5 bases and V by 8 bases; bases with no gene match: 3. Per germline, CDR1 SNHLY and CDR2 FYNNEI.

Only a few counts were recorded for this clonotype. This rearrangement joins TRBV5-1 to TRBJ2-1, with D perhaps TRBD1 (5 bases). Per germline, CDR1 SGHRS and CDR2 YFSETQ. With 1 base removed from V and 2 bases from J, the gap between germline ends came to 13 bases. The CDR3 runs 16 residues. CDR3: CASSLFRQSPYNEQFF. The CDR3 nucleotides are TGCGCCAGCAGCTTGTTTCGACAGAGCCCCTACAATGAGCAGTTCTTC.

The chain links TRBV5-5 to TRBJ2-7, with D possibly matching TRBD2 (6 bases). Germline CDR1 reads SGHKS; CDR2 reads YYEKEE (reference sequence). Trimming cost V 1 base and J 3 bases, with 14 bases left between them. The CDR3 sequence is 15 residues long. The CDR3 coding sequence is TGTGCCAGCAGCTTGTACACCCTGGAGGGCTACGAGCAGTACGTC. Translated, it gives CASSLYTLEGYEQYV.

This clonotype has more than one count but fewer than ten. CDR3 amino acids: CSAGHGRRGEKLFF. For the CDR3, the DNA is TGCAGTGCTGGGCACGGGCGCCGAGGTGAAAAACTGTTTTTT. The rearrangement joins TRBV20-1 to TRBJ1-4; no definite D call. The CDR3 is 14 amino acids. Germline V gene lookup returns CDR1 DFQATT and CDR2 SNEGSKA (reference sequence). V was clipped by 5 bases and J by 7 bases, with 17 bases between them.

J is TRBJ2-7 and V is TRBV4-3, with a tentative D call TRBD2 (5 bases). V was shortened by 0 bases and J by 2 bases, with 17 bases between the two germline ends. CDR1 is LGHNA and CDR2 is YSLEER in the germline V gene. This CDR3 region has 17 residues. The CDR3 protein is CASSQEGFGETPYEQYV. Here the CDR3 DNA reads TGCGCCAGCAGCCAAGAAGGCTTTGGGGAGACCCCCTACGAGCAGTACGTC.

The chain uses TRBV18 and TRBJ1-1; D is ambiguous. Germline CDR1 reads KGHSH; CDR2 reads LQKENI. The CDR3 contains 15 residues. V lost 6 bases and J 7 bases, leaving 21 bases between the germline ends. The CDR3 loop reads CASSLEEVTWGEAFF. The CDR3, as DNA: TGTGCCAGCTCCCTGGAGGAGGTCACATGGGGTGAAGCTTTCTTT.

The CDR3 region is CAISIADNSPLHF. Written as DNA, the CDR3 is TGTGCCATCAGTATCGCCGATAATTCACCCCTCCACTTT. The chain recombines TRBV10-3 with TRBJ1-6; the D is unclear. With 5 bases removed from V and 5 bases from J, the gap between germline ends came to 7 bases. The germline gives CDR1 ENHRY, CDR2 SYGVKD. The CDR3 runs to 13 residues.

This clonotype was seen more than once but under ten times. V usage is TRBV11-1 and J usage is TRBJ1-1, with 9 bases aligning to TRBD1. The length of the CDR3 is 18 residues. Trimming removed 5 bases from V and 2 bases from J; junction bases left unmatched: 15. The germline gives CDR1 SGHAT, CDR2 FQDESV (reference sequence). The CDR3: CASSPSRRDRVGNTEAFF. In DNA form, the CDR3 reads TGTGCCAGCAGCCCTAGTCGGAGGGACAGGGTTGGAAACACTGAAGCTTTCTTT.

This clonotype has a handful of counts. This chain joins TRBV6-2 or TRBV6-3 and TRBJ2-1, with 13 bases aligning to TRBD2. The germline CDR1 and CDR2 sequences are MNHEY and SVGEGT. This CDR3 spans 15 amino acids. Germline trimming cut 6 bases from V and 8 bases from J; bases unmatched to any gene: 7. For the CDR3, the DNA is TGTGCCAGCAGACTTGGACTAGCGGGGGAGTATGAGCAGTTCTTC. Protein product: CASRLGLAGEYEQFF.

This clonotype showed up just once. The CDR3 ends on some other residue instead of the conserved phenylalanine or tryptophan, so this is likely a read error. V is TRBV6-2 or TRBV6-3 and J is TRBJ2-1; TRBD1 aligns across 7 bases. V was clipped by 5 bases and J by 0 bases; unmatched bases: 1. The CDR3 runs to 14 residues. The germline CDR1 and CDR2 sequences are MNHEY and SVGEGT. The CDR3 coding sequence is TGTGCCAGCAGTGGGGACAGCTCCTACAATGAGCAGTTCTCC. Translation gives CASSGDSSYNEQFS.

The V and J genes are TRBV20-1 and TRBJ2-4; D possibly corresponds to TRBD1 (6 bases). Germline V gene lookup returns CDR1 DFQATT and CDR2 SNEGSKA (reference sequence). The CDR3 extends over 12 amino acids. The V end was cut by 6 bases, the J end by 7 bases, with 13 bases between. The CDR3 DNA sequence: TGCAGTGCGACAGGAAACGCGAACATTCAGTACTTC. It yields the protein CSATGNANIQYF.

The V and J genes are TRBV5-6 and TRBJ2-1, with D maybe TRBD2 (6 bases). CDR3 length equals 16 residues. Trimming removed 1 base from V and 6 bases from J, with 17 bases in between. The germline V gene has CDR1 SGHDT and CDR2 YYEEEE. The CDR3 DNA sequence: TGTGCCAGCAGCTTGATGTTCCGGGGGTTGGGCAATGAGCAGTTCTTC. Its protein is CASSLMFRGLGNEQFF.

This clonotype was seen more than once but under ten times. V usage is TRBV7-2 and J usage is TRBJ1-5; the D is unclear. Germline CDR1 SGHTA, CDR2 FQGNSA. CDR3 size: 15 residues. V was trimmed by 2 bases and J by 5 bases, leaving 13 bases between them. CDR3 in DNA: TGTGCCAGCAGCTTATCGCAGGATCTTCATCAGCCCCAGCATTTT. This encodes CASSLSQDLHQPQHF.

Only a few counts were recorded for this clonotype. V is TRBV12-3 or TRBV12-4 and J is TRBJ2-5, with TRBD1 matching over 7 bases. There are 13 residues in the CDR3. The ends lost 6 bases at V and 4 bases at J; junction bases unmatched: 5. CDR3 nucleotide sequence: TGTGCCAGCAGCTGGGACAGTTTAGAGACCCAGTACTTC. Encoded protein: CASSWDSLETQYF.

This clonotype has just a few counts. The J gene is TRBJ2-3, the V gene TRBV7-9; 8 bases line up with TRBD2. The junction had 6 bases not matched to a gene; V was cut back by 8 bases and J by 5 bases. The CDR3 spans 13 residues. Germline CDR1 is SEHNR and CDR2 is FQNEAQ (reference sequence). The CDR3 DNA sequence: TGTGCCAGCGAGGCGGGGGGTGAAGATACGCAGTATTTT. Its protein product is CASEAGGEDTQYF.

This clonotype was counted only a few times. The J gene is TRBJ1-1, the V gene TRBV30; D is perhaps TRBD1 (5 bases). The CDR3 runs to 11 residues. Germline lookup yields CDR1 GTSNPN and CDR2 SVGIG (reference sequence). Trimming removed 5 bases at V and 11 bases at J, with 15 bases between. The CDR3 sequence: CAWWMGVDAFF. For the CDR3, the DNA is TGTGCCTGGTGGATGGGGGTCGATGCTTTCTTT. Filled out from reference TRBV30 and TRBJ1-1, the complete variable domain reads SQTIHQWPATLVQPVGSPLSLECTVEGTSNPNLYWYRQAAGRGLQLLFYSVGIGQISSEVPQNLSASRPQDRQFILSSKKLLLSDSGFYLCAWWMGVDAFFGQGTRLTVV.